The 2 T cell receptor beta chains presented below share a single source sample, sequenced in a study of blood T cell repertoires in COVID-19. TCRdb keeps only in-frame clones here, not all; method: immunoSEQ multiplex PCR. The sample includes about 170,000 clones, about 85% of them seen just once. The sequenced sample was peripheral blood. These receptors were collected from a man of 80 years or more with COVID-19, enrolled during active disease.

This clone was seen just once. J is TRBJ1-5 and V is TRBV6-4; perhaps TRBD1 as D (5 bases). The germline V gene has CDR1 MRHNA and CDR2 SNTAGT. This CDR3 region has 15 residues. The V gene lost 0 bases and the J gene lost 7 bases, with 13 bases spanning the gap. CDR3 nucleotides: TGTGCCAGCAGTGACTCTGGAGGGGTGTACCAGCCCCAGCATTTT. This encodes CASSDSGGVYQPQHF.

The rearrangement uses TRBV10-3 and TRBJ1-2; D not resolved. CDR1 and CDR2 (germline): ENHRY, SYGVKD. The V and J ends lost 7 bases and 2 bases respectively, with 11 bases between them. This CDR3 region has 13 residues. Here the CDR3 DNA reads TGTGCCATCACGCCGGGTTCCAACTATGGCTACACCTTC. Protein product: CAITPGSNYGYTF.